A selection of T cell receptor beta chains follows, all from one sample in a study of cytomegalovirus exposure and HLA in healthy donors. Some clones are missing from TCRdb's copy, which holds only in-frame ones; the method was immunoSEQ multiplex PCR. The table includes around 140,000 clones, around nine tenths detected once. Sequencing input: PBMCs. The receptors were sampled from a woman in her 30s in good health and CMV-seronegative. The CDR3 runs from the conserved cysteine through the conserved F or W.

v_call | cdr3_aa
TRBV6-5 | CASRQSNQPQHF
TRBV4-1 | CASSQRKLHGLAGGPGEQFF
TRBV19 | CASSSGQGAIDEQYF
TRBV7-8 | CASSGRQRDSNQPQHF
TRBV28 | CASTWRVEAGYTF
TRBV7-2 | CASRTTGTGGEAFF
TRBV4-2 | CASSPTAGRAATGELFF
TRBV6-1 | CASSRPGQGNNEQFF
TRBV6-5 | CASGTTGTTYNEQFF
TRBV15 | CATSRGTGASYGYTF
TRBV10-3 | CAISEYPLASGGHNEQFF
TRBV9 | CASSVANGLAGTDTQYF
TRBV5-6 | CASSFGSGGATDTQYF
TRBV19 | CASSSPGTSGYNEQFF
TRBV28 | CASSRLAGGPADTQYF
TRBV19 | CASSITGLRTDTQYF